This entry is about one T cell receptor beta chain. The data originate from a study of blood T cell repertoires in COVID-19. Study context: Samples representing acute and convalescent COVID-19 were sourced from the United States, Italy and Spain. Nucleic acid was either cDNA or gDNA, and it came from T cells, B-cell-depleted T cells, or PBMCs.

The CDR3 is 12 amino acids. Trimming removed 0 bases from V and 12 bases from J, with 12 bases in between. CDR1 is SGHDT and CDR2 is YYEEEE in the germline V gene. The protocol was immunoSEQ multiplex PCR, while the TCRdb copy is restricted to in-frame clones and leaves out a portion. This repertoire shows approximately 19,000 clones, roughly three quarters found once; its top ten account for 7% to 8.5%. V is TRBV5-6 and J is TRBJ1-2, with a possible D match to TRBD1 (5 bases). Specimen: peripheral blood. The TCR was taken from a man in his sixties with acute or convalescent COVID-19. CDR3 sequence (DNA): TGTGCCAGCAGCTTGGAAGGGGCTGGGGACACCTTC. Its protein is CASSLEGAGDTF. Supplemented by reference TRBV5-6 and TRBJ1-2, the full variable domain reads DAGVTQSPTHLIKTRGQQVTLRCSPKSGHDTVSWYQQALGQGPQFIFQYYEEEERQRGNFPDRFSGHQFPNYSSELNVNALLLGDSALYLCASSLEGAGDTFGSGTRLTVV.